A selection of T cell receptor beta chains follows, all from one sample in a study of coeliac disease. The repertoire was sequenced with immunoSEQ multiplex PCR; TCRdb's copy has only in-frame clones and lacks some. The repertoire has roughly 4,200 clones, around 68% of them found once; the top ten carry over 8.5%. What was sequenced was intraepithelial lymphocytes from the gut. Receptors were obtained from a woman aged 18 to 35 with active celiac disease. Both conserved end residues are part of each CDR3. A D gene is named only where the DNA matches it firmly. Not all rows give a size; the values are once, few, many and, for expanded clones, a class.

-	TRBV5-1	TRBJ2-2	-	CASETGGTTNTGELFF	TGCGCCAGCGAAACGGGGGGCACGACGAACACCGGGGAGCTGTTTTTT
-	TRBV19	TRBJ2-1	-	CASMGLRLDNEQFF	TGTGCCAGTATGGGACTCCGCCTAGACAATGAGCAGTTCTTC
-	TRBV5-4	TRBJ1-2	TRBD1	CASSLGGQGLRGYTF	TGTGCCAGCAGCTTGGGAGGACAGGGTCTACGTGGCTACACCTTC
once	TRBV6-4	TRBJ2-3	-	CASSDPQGADTQYF	TGTGCCAGCAGTGACCCCCAGGGTGCAGATACGCAGTATTTT
-	TRBV28	TRBJ2-5	TRBD2	CASSFLPYSGLAGGPSVLETQYF	TGTGCCAGCAGTTTCCTTCCCTATTCGGGACTAGCGGGAGGGCCGTCGGTCTTAGAGACCCAGTACTTC
few	TRBV7-9	TRBJ2-6	-	CASSFFGAGANVLTF	TGTGCCAGCAGCTTTTTCGGGGCTGGGGCCAACGTCCTGACTTTC
-	TRBV15	TRBJ2-1	TRBD2	CATSSGTSGNSWNEQFF	TGTGCCACCAGCAGTGGGACTAGCGGGAACTCGTGGAATGAGCAGTTCTTC
-	TRBV5-4	TRBJ2-7	TRBD1	CASSKDRSSYEQYF	TGTGCCAGCAGCAAGGACAGGAGCTCCTACGAGCAGTACTTC
-	TRBV10-3	TRBJ2-2	TRBD1	CAISDAGTGLTGELFF	TGTGCCATCAGTGACGCCGGGACAGGGTTGACCGGGGAGCTGTTTTTT
-	TRBV5-4	TRBJ1-1	-	CASSLGGVGFEAFF	TGTGCCAGCAGCTTGGGCGGGGTCGGGTTTGAAGCTTTCTTT
-	TRBV19	TRBJ1-5	TRBD1	CASTTRDRYQPQHF	TGTGCCAGTACCACAAGGGACAGATATCAGCCCCAGCATTTT
-	TRBV10-3	TRBJ1-1	-	CATCCGPEKENTEAFF	TGTGCCACTTGCTGTGGGCCCGAAAAGGAAAACACTGAAGCTTTCTTT
-	TRBV11-2	TRBJ1-1	-	CASSSAGGGYTEAFF	TGTGCCAGCAGCTCAGCCGGGGGGGGGTACACTGAAGCTTTCTTT
few	TRBV6-5	TRBJ2-7	-	CASTDGPQGGQYF	TGTGCCAGCACCGACGGACCTCAAGGGGGGCAGTACTTC
-	TRBV5-6	TRBJ2-3	-	CASSPVQGSTDTQYF	TGTGCCAGCAGCCCAGTACAGGGTTCCACAGATACGCAGTATTTT
-	TRBV7-2	TRBJ2-1	TRBD2	CASSLSVGGNEQFF	TGTGCCAGCAGCCTTTCTGTCGGGGGGAATGAGCAGTTCTTC
few	TRBV5-6	TRBJ2-7	-	CASSSGQSYEQYF	TGTGCCAGCAGCAGTGGACAGTCCTACGAGCAGTACTTC
-	TRBV28	TRBJ2-4	-	CASSPPVAKNIQYF	TGTGCCAGCAGTCCACCGGTAGCCAAAAACATTCAGTACTTC
once	TRBV27	TRBJ2-5	TRBD2	CASSSTSGVRETQYF	TGTGCCAGCAGTTCGACTAGCGGTGTTAGGGAGACCCAGTACTTC
-	TRBV2	TRBJ2-7	-	CASSGSTGVLEYEQYF	TGTGCCAGCAGCGGATCTACGGGAGTTCTAGAGTACGAGCAGTACTTC
once	TRBV5-1	TRBJ2-3	TRBD2	CASSLGTSGGGDTQYF	TGCGCCAGCAGCTTAGGGACTAGCGGGGGAGGAGATACGCAGTATTTT
-	TRBV18	TRBJ2-7	TRBD2	CASSPGTSGYEQYF	TGTGCCAGCTCACCGGGGACTAGCGGTTACGAGCAGTACTTC
-	TRBV30	TRBJ1-3	-	CAWSVRTDRNTIYF	TGTGCCTGGAGTGTAAGGACAGACAGAAACACCATATATTTT
-	TRBV7-9	TRBJ1-1	TRBD1	CASSLGQGDTEAFF	TGTGCCAGCAGCTTGGGACAGGGGGACACTGAAGCTTTCTTT
-	TRBV9	TRBJ2-2	TRBD1	CASSPVTGMGGELFF	TGTGCCAGCAGCCCCGTGACAGGGATGGGCGGGGAGCTGTTTTTT
once	TRBV15	TRBJ2-1	-	CATSRASHSYNEQFF	TGTGCCACCAGCAGAGCGTCACACTCCTACAATGAGCAGTTCTTC
-	TRBV11-2	TRBJ2-7	TRBD2	CASSTSSGGYGYEQYF	TGTGCCAGCAGCACCTCTAGCGGGGGGTACGGCTACGAGCAGTACTTC
-	TRBV11-3	TRBJ2-3	-	CASSLTGSTDTQYF	TGTGCCAGCAGCTTGACGGGGAGCACAGATACGCAGTATTTT
few	TRBV6-5	TRBJ2-7	TRBD2	CASRGTSGRVEQYF	TGTGCCAGCAGAGGGACTAGCGGGAGAGTCGAGCAGTACTTC
-	TRBV6-6	TRBJ2-1	-	CASRRQENNEQFF	TGTGCCAGCAGACGACAGGAGAACAATGAGCAGTTCTTC
-	TRBV7-8	TRBJ1-2	-	CASSLEVAGRGRGYTF	TGTGCCAGCAGCTTAGAGGTGGCGGGACGGGGACGGGGCTACACCTTC
-	TRBV4-2	TRBJ1-1	-	CASSLQENTEAFF	TGTGCCAGCAGCCTTCAGGAAAACACTGAAGCTTTCTTT
-	TRBV7-6	TRBJ2-1	TRBD1	CASSPDRGNYNEQFF	TGTGCCAGCAGCCCTGACAGGGGGAACTACAATGAGCAGTTCTTC
-	TRBV6-5	TRBJ2-1	TRBD2	CASSYAGGPNEQFF	TGTGCCAGCAGTTACGCGGGAGGGCCCAATGAGCAGTTCTTC
few	TRBV2	TRBJ2-1	-	CASRTGEGQRNEQFF	TGTGCCAGCAGGACAGGAGAGGGCCAAAGAAATGAGCAGTTCTTC
-	TRBV7-9	TRBJ1-2	TRBD1	CASSTDSPGTDYYGYTF	TGTGCCAGCAGCACCGATAGCCCTGGGACAGATTACTATGGCTACACCTTC
-	TRBV6-5	TRBJ1-5	-	CASTTGSQPQHF	TGTGCCAGCACAACAGGGAGTCAGCCCCAGCATTTT
-	TRBV29-1	TRBJ1-2	-	CSVQGRANYGYTF	TGCAGCGTCCAGGGGCGGGCTAACTATGGCTACACCTTC
-	TRBV5-4	TRBJ1-2	TRBD1	CASSLGQGIWYGYTF	TGTGCCAGCAGCTTAGGACAGGGGATATGGTATGGCTACACCTTC
few	TRBV14	TRBJ2-7	-	CASSQVDSPYEQYF	TGTGCCAGCAGCCAAGTCGACAGTCCCTACGAGCAGTACTTC
-	TRBV5-1	TRBJ1-2	TRBD1	CASSSTGGYGYTF	TGCGCCAGCAGCTCCACAGGGGGCTATGGCTACACCTTC
-	TRBV7-2	TRBJ2-1	TRBD1	CASSLGWGQTNNEQFF	TGTGCCAGCAGCTTAGGGTGGGGACAGACAAACAATGAGCAGTTCTTC
once	TRBV6-1	TRBJ1-5	-	CASSESPGENQPQHF	TGTGCCAGCAGTGAGAGCCCCGGGGAGAATCAGCCCCAGCATTTT
-	TRBV11-1	TRBJ2-7	TRBD1	CASSPGQGYYEQYF	TGTGCCAGCAGCCCCGGACAGGGTTACTACGAGCAGTACTTC
-	TRBV5-5	TRBJ2-1	TRBD2	CASRETSGRSINEQFF	TGTGCCAGCAGGGAGACTAGCGGGAGATCAATCAATGAGCAGTTCTTC
few	TRBV7-7	TRBJ1-4	-	CASTEGRGEKLFF	TGTGCTAGCACGGAGGGACGGGGTGAAAAACTGTTTTTT
-	TRBV6-1	TRBJ2-5	TRBD1	CASSEQGAGETQYF	TGTGCCAGCAGTGAACAGGGGGCGGGAGAGACCCAGTACTTC
-	TRBV7-8	TRBJ2-3	TRBD2	CASSLSSLLAGKNTQYF	TGTGCCAGCAGCTTGAGTTCGTTGCTAGCGGGAAAGAATACGCAGTATTTT
-	TRBV27	TRBJ2-1	TRBD2	CASSHRLAGGVYEQFF	TGTGCCAGCAGTCACCGACTAGCGGGAGGGGTCTATGAGCAGTTCTTC
-	TRBV10-2	TRBJ2-7	-	CASSELRVSSYEQYF	TGCGCCAGCAGTGAGTTGAGGGTAAGCTCCTACGAGCAGTACTTC
-	TRBV6-1	TRBJ1-2	TRBD1	CASSARTGREYGYTF	TGTGCCAGCAGTGCCCGGACAGGGAGGGAGTATGGCTACACCTTC
once	TRBV19	TRBJ2-3	-	CASSAGPSTDTQYF	TGTGCCAGTAGCGCGGGACCGAGCACAGATACGCAGTATTTT
-	TRBV11-2	TRBJ1-2	-	CASSLGPNADYGYTF	TGTGCCAGCAGCTTAGGCCCGAACGCGGACTATGGCTACACCTTC
few	TRBV7-8	TRBJ2-1	TRBD2	CASSSGTSGNSYNEQFF	TGTGCCAGCAGCTCCGGGACTAGCGGGAACTCCTACAATGAGCAGTTCTTC
once	TRBV2	TRBJ2-7	-	CASSQSYEQYF	TGTGCCAGCAGTCAGTCCTACGAGCAGTACTTC
-	TRBV5-1	TRBJ2-5	-	CASSLAGNRQETQYF	TGCGCCAGCAGCTTGGCCGGGAATAGGCAAGAGACCCAGTACTTC
-	TRBV7-9	TRBJ1-2	-	CASSQTAYGYTF	TGTGCCAGCAGCCAGACAGCGTATGGCTACACCTTC
-	TRBV5-6	TRBJ2-1	-	CASSLTGYNEQFF	TGTGCCAGCAGCTTGACGGGTTACAATGAGCAGTTCTTC
few	TRBV19	TRBJ2-5	-	CASSIRFRGSETQYF	TGTGCCAGTAGTATAAGGTTTCGGGGATCAGAGACCCAGTACTTC